Listed here is a single T cell receptor (beta chain). This sample is part of a study of yellow fever vaccine responses in identical twins. Germline V gene data show CDR1 as LGHDT and CDR2 as YNNKEL (reference sequence). The CDR3 is 13 residues long. The V end lost 1 base, the J end lost 7 bases, and 10 bases lay between the germline ends. MiXCR, applied by TCRdb to the RT-PCR reads, yields one record per CDR3 protein. The table records more than 15,000 distinct CDR3 sequences, 65% to 85% of them present only once. The TCR comes from a young woman who received the yellow fever vaccine. The sample here was T cells from blood (PBMCs), unsorted or a sorted subset (not recorded which), taken before or after yellow fever vaccination (not recorded which). This chain uses TRBV3-1 with TRBJ2-5, with D possibly being TRBD2 (6 bases). CDR3 sequence: CASSQGQGGTQYF. In nucleotides, the CDR3 is TGTGCCAGCAGCCAAGGGCAGGGAGGGACCCAGTACTTC.